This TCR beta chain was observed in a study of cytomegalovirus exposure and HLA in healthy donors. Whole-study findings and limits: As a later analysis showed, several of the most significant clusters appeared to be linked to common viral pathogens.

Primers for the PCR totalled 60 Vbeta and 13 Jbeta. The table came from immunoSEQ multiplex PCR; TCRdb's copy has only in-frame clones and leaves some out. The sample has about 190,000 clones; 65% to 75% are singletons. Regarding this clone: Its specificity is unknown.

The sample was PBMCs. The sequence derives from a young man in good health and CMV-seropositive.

CDR3 amino acids: CASSPNGTPNYGYTF. Here the CDR3 DNA reads TGCGCCAGCAGCCCGAACGGGACACCCAACTATGGCTACACCTTC. The gene calls are TRBV4-1 and TRBJ1-2, with D possibly TRBD1 on 6 matching bases. V shed 4 bases and J shed 2 bases, with 14 bases lying between them. Germline loops: CDR1 MGHRA, CDR2 YSYEKL. The CDR3 has 15 residues.